A selection of T cell receptor beta chains follows, all from one sample in a study of T cell clones after liver transplantation. Using immunoSEQ multiplex PCR, the repertoire was profiled, and TCRdb retains in-frame clones only, with some absent. The table records some 80,000 clones, 80% to 90% of them present only once. The starting material was CD4+ T cells from blood, obtained about 50 months after liver transplant. The origin of the receptors is a human patient who received a liver transplant. A share of the T cells may be of graft donor origin. CDR3s include the opening cysteine and the closing phenylalanine or tryptophan. The D gene is left open where the match is weak. Some rows mark clone size as missing; the rest say once, few, many or name a class of expanded clone.

d_gene: -; j_gene: TRBJ1-5; abundance: -; v_gene: TRBV5-5; CDR3aa: CASSLSGWDGQPQHF; CDR3nt: TGTGCCAGCAGCTTATCAGGGTGGGACGGTCAGCCCCAGCATTTT
d_gene: TRBD2; j_gene: TRBJ2-7; abundance: -; v_gene: TRBV5-1; CDR3aa: CASSSLGTSGSEQYF; CDR3nt: TGCGCCAGCAGCTCTCTTGGGACTAGCGGGAGCGAGCAGTACTTC
d_gene: -; j_gene: TRBJ2-3; abundance: -; v_gene: TRBV9; CDR3aa: CASSVRLTDTQYF; CDR3nt: TGTGCCAGCAGCGTCAGATTGACTGATACGCAGTATTTT
d_gene: -; j_gene: TRBJ1-2; abundance: -; v_gene: TRBV7-9; CDR3aa: CASSPGQSPNYGYTF; CDR3nt: TGTGCCAGCAGCCCCGGACAGTCACCTAACTATGGCTACACCTTC
d_gene: TRBD2; j_gene: TRBJ2-3; abundance: -; v_gene: TRBV28; CDR3aa: CASSLLGGGGSGLVDTQYF; CDR3nt: TGTGCCAGCAGTTTATTGGGAGGAGGTGGTAGCGGGTTGGTAGATACGCAGTATTTT
d_gene: -; j_gene: TRBJ2-1; abundance: -; v_gene: TRBV4-1; CDR3aa: CASSQDGQTHNEQFF; CDR3nt: TGCGCCAGCAGCCAAGATGGGCAAACCCACAATGAGCAGTTCTTC
d_gene: -; j_gene: TRBJ2-5; abundance: -; v_gene: TRBV18; CDR3aa: CASSRQVQETQYF; CDR3nt: TGTGCCAGCTCACGTCAGGTCCAAGAGACCCAGTACTTC
d_gene: -; j_gene: TRBJ2-1; abundance: few; v_gene: TRBV20-1; CDR3aa: CSALYNEQFF; CDR3nt: TGCAGTGCTTTATACAATGAGCAGTTCTTC
d_gene: -; j_gene: TRBJ2-3; abundance: -; v_gene: TRBV19; CDR3aa: CASNKAGGLGTDTQYF; CDR3nt: TGTGCCAGTAATAAGGCAGGGGGACTAGGCACAGATACGCAGTATTTT
d_gene: -; j_gene: TRBJ1-1; abundance: -; v_gene: TRBV6-5; CDR3aa: CASSYLENTEAFF; CDR3nt: TGTGCCAGCAGTTATTTGGAGAACACTGAAGCTTTCTTT